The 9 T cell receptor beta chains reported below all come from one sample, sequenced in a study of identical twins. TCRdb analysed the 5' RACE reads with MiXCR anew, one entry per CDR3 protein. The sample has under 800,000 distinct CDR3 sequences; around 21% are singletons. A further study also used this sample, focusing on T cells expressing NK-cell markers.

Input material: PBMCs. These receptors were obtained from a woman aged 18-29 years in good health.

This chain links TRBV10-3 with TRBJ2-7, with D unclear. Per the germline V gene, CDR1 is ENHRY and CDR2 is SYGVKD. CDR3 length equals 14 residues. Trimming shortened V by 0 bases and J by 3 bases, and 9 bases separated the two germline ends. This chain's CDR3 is CAISESNGGYEQYF. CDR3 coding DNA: TGTGCCATCAGTGAGTCGAATGGCGGCTACGAGCAGTACTTC.

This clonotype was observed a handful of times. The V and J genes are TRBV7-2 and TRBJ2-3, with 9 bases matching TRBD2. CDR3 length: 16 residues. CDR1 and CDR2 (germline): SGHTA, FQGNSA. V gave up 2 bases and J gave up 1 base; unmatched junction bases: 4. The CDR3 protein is CASSLTGGRGTDTQYF. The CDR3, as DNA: TGTGCCAGCAGCTTAACTGGCGGGAGGGGCACAGATACGCAGTATTTT.

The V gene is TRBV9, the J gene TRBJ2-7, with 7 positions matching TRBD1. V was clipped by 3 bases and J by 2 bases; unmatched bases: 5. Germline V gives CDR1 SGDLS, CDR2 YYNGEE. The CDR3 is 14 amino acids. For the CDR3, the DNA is TGTGCCAGCAGCGCAACAGGGGTGGCCTACGAGCAGTACTTC. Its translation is CASSATGVAYEQYF. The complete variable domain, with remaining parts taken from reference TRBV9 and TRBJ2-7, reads DSGVTQTPKHLITATGQRVTLRCSPRSGDLSVYWYQQSLDQGLQFLIQYYNGEERAKGNILERFSAQQFPDLHSELNLSSLELGDSALYFCASSATGVAYEQYFGPGTRLTVT.

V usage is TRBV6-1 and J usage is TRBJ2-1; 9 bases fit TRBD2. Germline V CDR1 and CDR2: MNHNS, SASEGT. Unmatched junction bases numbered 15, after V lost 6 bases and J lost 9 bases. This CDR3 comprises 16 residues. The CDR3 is CASSPLGGSGSSEQFF. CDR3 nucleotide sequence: TGTGCCAGCAGCCCCCTAGGGGGTAGCGGGAGTTCTGAGCAGTTCTTC.

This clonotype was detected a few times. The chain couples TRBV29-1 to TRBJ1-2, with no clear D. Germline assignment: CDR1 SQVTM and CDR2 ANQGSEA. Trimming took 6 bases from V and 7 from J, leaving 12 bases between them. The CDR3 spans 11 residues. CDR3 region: CSVVKTSGYTF. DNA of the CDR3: TGCAGCGTGGTTAAAACAAGTGGCTACACCTTC.

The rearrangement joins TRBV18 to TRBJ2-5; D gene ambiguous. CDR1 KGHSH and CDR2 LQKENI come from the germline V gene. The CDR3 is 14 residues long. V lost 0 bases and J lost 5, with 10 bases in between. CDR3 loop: CASSPPASWETQYF. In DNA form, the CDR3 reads TGTGCCAGCTCACCACCGGCTAGTTGGGAGACCCAGTACTTC.

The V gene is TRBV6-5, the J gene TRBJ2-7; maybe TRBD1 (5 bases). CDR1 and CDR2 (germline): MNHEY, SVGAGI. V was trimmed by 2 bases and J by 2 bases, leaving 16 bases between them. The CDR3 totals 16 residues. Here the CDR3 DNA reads TGTGCCAGCAGTTACGCCCAGGGCAGTCCCACCTACGAGCAGTACTTC. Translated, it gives CASSYAQGSPTYEQYF.

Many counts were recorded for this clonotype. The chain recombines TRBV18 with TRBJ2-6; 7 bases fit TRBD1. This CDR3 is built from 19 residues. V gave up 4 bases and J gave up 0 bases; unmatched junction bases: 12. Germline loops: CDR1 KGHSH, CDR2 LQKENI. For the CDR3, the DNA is TGTGCCAGCTCACGACGGGACAGCGGATTCTCCTCTGGGGCCAACGTCCTGACTTTC. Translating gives CASSRRDSGFSSGANVLTF.

Here the CDR3 reads CASIARGDMNTEAFF. CDR3 coding DNA: TGTGCCAGCATCGCCAGGGGTGACATGAACACTGAAGCTTTCTTT. J is TRBJ1-1 and V is TRBV6-1; D is perhaps TRBD1 (6 bases). Germline V gene sequence: CDR1 MNHNS, CDR2 SASEGT. The V and J ends lost 7 bases and 0 bases respectively, with 15 bases between them. The CDR3 consists of 15 residues.